A single sample gave rise to the 22 T cell receptor beta chains below, sequenced in a study of vaccination and CD4 T cells after COVID-19. This sample's treatment: roughly 10-day PBMC culture with coronavirus spike peptide pools or control peptides (ViraFEST assay). The Oncomine TCR Beta short-read assay sequenced DNA from cultured CD4+ T cells. Using its own MiXCR run on the PCR reads, TCRdb lists one record per CDR3 protein. The top ten hold about a sixth of the sample, which has over 15,000 distinct CDR3 sequences, about four fifths seen once. Which antigens these TCRs recognize remains unknown. Material: CD4+ T cells from blood, cultured in vitro, obtained after SARS-CoV-2 vaccination. The receptors stem from a human donor who received a COVID-19 vaccine.

V and J are TRBV7-3 and TRBJ2-5, with 9 bases lining up with TRBD1. This CDR3 region has 15 residues. Germline CDR1 SGHTA, CDR2 FQGTGA. The J segment lost 4 bases and the V segment lost 5 bases, leaving 8 bases of the junction unmatched. As DNA, the CDR3 is TGTGCCAGCAGCCCCACAGGGGGCGAGGGAGAGACCCAGTACTTC. It codes for CASSPTGGEGETQYF.

The rearrangement links TRBV24-1 to TRBJ1-1, with 7 positions matching TRBD1. This CDR3 has 14 residues. The V gene end was trimmed by 3 bases and the J gene end by 11 bases; junction bases not matched to a gene: 11. CDR1 KGHDR and CDR2 SFDVKD come from the germline V gene. The CDR3 sequence: CATSDPLRDSRAFF. In DNA form, the CDR3 reads TGTGCCACCAGTGATCCACTGAGGGACAGTCGGGCTTTCTTT.

This clonotype was observed once. J is TRBJ2-7 and V is TRBV19; a weak D match, TRBD2 (6 bases). The CDR3 sequence is 15 residues long. With 3 bases removed from V and 1 base from J, the gap between germline ends came to 13 bases. Germline-derived CDR1 and CDR2 are LNHDA and SQIVND (reference sequence). CDR3 nucleotide sequence: TGTGCCAGTAGTATCCAGCGGGCTACATCCTACGAGCAGTACTTC. This translates into CASSIQRATSYEQYF.

The rearrangement uses TRBV30 and TRBJ2-3; 7 nucleotides match TRBD1. Germline CDR1 and CDR2: GTSNPN and SVGIG (reference sequence). This CDR3 is 11 amino acids long. V was pared by 1 base and J by 15 bases, with 7 bases of the junction left unmatched. The CDR3 region is CAWSERGGAYF. The CDR3 nucleotides are TGTGCCTGGAGTGAGAGAGGGGGCGCCTATTTT.

In the case of this clonotype: One end of the junction varies from germline; a read error may be responsible. The chain links TRBV25-1 to TRBJ1-6; 8 bases map to TRBD1. Germline V gene data show CDR1 as MGHDK and CDR2 as SYGVNS. This CDR3 has 21 residues. Here the CDR3 DNA reads TGTGCCAGCAGTGAGACGCCGGGTTTTTGGGGGACAGGTTCCTACAATTCACCCCTCCACTTT. Translation gives CASSETPGFWGTGSYNSPLHF. Variable domain in full (rest from reference TRBV25-1 and TRBJ1-6): EADIYQTPRYLVIGTGKKITLECSQTMGHDKMYWYQQDPGMELHLIHYSYGVNSTEKGDLSSESTVSRIRTEHFPLTLESARPSHTSQYLCASSETPGFWGTGSYNSPLHFGNGTRLTVT.

The rearrangement links TRBV21-1 to TRBJ1-3. TRBV21-1 is described as a pseudogene. CDR3 length: 20 residues. The CDR3 is CASSKGRTRKRLSSGNTIYF. CDR3 bases: TGTGCCAGCAGCAAAGGTCGTACAAGAAAGCGGTTGAGCTCTGGAAACACCATATATTTT.

The CDR3 loop is CASSLEVSVGSPLHF. The CDR3 DNA follows: TGCGCCAGCAGCTTGGAGGTTAGTGTCGGATCACCCCTCCACTTT. V usage is TRBV5-1 and J usage is TRBJ1-6; D is unclear. The CDR3 is 15 residues long. Trimming stripped 0 bases from V and 10 bases from J, with 14 bases between. CDR1 is SGHRS and CDR2 is YFSETQ in the germline V gene. Looking up the rest from reference TRBV5-1 and TRBJ1-6 gives the full variable domain: KAGVTQTPRYLIKTRGQQVTLSCSPISGHRSVSWYQQTPGQGLQFLFEYFSETQRNKGNFPGRFSGRQFSNSRSEMNVSTLELGDSALYLCASSLEVSVGSPLHFGNGTRLTVT.

The chain couples TRBV7-2 to TRBJ2-7, with D possibly called TRBD1 or TRBD2 (5 bases each). The V gene lost 3 bases and the J gene lost 0 bases, with 12 bases spanning the gap. The germline V gene has CDR1 SGHTA and CDR2 FQGNSA. This CDR3 region has 15 residues. Here the CDR3 DNA reads TGTGCCAGCAGCTTGGGGGTAGTCCCCTCCTACGAGCAGTACTTC. As protein: CASSLGVVPSYEQYF.

In its sample, this clonotype was seen a few times. The chain couples TRBV20-1 to TRBJ1-2; 7 positions match TRBD1. The junction had 5 bases not matched to a gene; V was cut back by 4 bases and J by 0 bases. CDR1 is DFQATT and CDR2 is SNEGSKA in the germline V gene (reference sequence). CDR3 length: 14 residues. The CDR3 reads CSATLTGPNYGYTF. CDR3 coding DNA: TGCAGTGCTACATTGACAGGGCCTAACTATGGCTACACCTTC.

The V gene is TRBV27, the J gene TRBJ1-1; TRBD1 matches at 8 bases. The CDR3 loop spans 16 amino acids. Trimming at V came to 4 bases and at J to 0 bases, leaving 7 bases not matched to a gene. Germline V lookup: CDR1 MNHEY, CDR2 SMNVEV (reference sequence). The CDR3 coding sequence is TGTGCCAGCAGTTCCCTTAGACAGGGGATGAACACTGAAGCTTTCTTT. It yields the protein CASSSLRQGMNTEAFF.

V usage is TRBV20-1 and J usage is TRBJ2-3; 12 positions match TRBD2. CDR3 length: 15 residues. Trimming removed 5 bases from V and 6 bases from J; junction bases left unmatched: 9. Germline CDR1 is DFQATT and CDR2 is SNEGSKA (reference sequence). CDR3 sequence (DNA): TGCAGTGCTTGGCAGACTAGCGGGGGCTCGGATACGCAGTATTTT. Protein: CSAWQTSGGSDTQYF.

The chain carries TRBV6-1 and TRBJ2-7; possibly TRBD1 for D (6 bases). Trimming shortened V by 6 bases and J by 6 bases, and 18 bases separated the two germline ends. The CDR3 sequence is 14 residues long. In germline, CDR1 is MNHNS, CDR2 SASEGT. The CDR3 DNA sequence: TGTGCCAGCAGACTATACAGGGAAACCCTCGAGCAGTACTTC. It is translated as CASRLYRETLEQYF.

This clonotype was observed once. This chain uses TRBV6-1 with TRBJ1-2, with a possible D match to TRBD1 (5 bases). V dropped 7 bases and J dropped 13 bases, with 22 bases sitting between them. The CDR3 is 13 residues long. Germline V gene lookup returns CDR1 MNHNS and CDR2 SASEGT. CDR3 bases: TGTGCCAGCATTGGACTCAAGGGGCGCAAGGCCACCTTC. It is translated as CASIGLKGRKATF.

V and J are TRBV19 and TRBJ1-5, with 11 nucleotides matching TRBD1. Germline V CDR1 and CDR2: LNHDA, SQIVND (reference sequence). The CDR3 has 17 residues. V lost 10 bases, J lost 4 bases, and 15 bases stayed unmatched. CDR3 DNA: TGTGCCACCCGACACGGACAGGGGGCGTTTGGGAATCAGCCCCAGCATTTT. Protein: CATRHGQGAFGNQPQHF.

The chain uses TRBV20-1 and TRBJ1-5, with 8 bases fitting TRBD1. The CDR3 is 14 amino acids. Germline V gives CDR1 DFQATT, CDR2 SNEGSKA (reference sequence). Trimming removed 3 bases from V and 3 bases from J; junction bases left unmatched: 4. The CDR3 reads CSASPGGLNQPQHF. CDR3 nucleotide sequence: TGCAGTGCTAGCCCAGGGGGCCTCAATCAGCCCCAGCATTTT.

This clonotype showed up just once. DNA for the CDR3: TGTGCCAGCAGGTGGGGTAGCAATCAGCCCCAGCATTTT. Translation gives CASRWGSNQPQHF. J is TRBJ1-5 and V is TRBV6-1; D uncertain. CDR3 size: 13 residues. The V gene lost 6 bases and the J gene lost 0 bases, with 6 bases spanning the gap. The germline CDR1 and CDR2 sequences are MNHNS and SASEGT.

The rearrangement joins TRBV27 to TRBJ1-2; a possible D gene is TRBD1 (6 bases). The V and J ends lost 5 bases and 8 bases respectively, with 21 bases between them. The CDR3 has 15 residues. CDR1 and CDR2 from the germline V gene are MNHEY and SMNVEV (reference sequence). The CDR3 DNA reads as TGTGCCAGCAGTCTCCCGGGGGCTACTCCTCTAGGCTACACCTTC. Translating it yields CASSLPGATPLGYTF.

The chain recombines TRBV6-4 with TRBJ2-5; TRBD1 agrees at 9 bases. V trimming: 7 bases; J trimming: 3 bases; junction bases outside the gene matches: 15. This CDR3 has 17 residues. The germline gives CDR1 MRHNA, CDR2 SNTAGT. The CDR3 reads CASTQPTGGVFEETQYF. In nucleotides, the CDR3 is TGTGCCAGCACCCAACCGACAGGGGGGGTGTTTGAAGAGACCCAGTACTTC.

The chain carries TRBV3-1 and TRBJ1-2; 7 nucleotides match TRBD1. Trimming cost V 5 bases and J 3 bases; bases outside gene matches: 6. CDR1 is LGHDT, CDR2 YNNKEL, per germline (reference sequence). The CDR3 has 14 residues. For the CDR3, the DNA is TGTGCCAGCAGCTTACAGGGGAGAGACTATGGCTACACCTTC. The encoded protein is CASSLQGRDYGYTF.

The CDR3 DNA sequence: TGTGCCAGTAGTATTCAGGGGTTCCCTGGAAACACCATATATTTT. Its protein product is CASSIQGFPGNTIYF. The rearrangement links TRBV19 to TRBJ1-3, with a tentative D call TRBD1 (6 bases). CDR1 and CDR2 (germline): LNHDA, SQIVND (reference sequence). The V and J ends lost 3 bases and 2 bases respectively, with 11 bases between them. The CDR3 is made up of 15 amino acids.

This clonotype occurred a few times. This chain connects TRBV6-1 to TRBJ2-2; 10 bases match TRBD2. V trimming: 2 bases; J trimming: 8 bases; junction bases outside the gene matches: 14. This CDR3 spans 18 amino acids. CDR1 MNHNS and CDR2 SASEGT come from the germline V gene. The CDR3 loop reads CASSERQPGLAYVGELFF. DNA of the CDR3: TGTGCCAGCAGTGAAAGGCAGCCGGGACTAGCGTATGTTGGGGAGCTGTTTTTT.

This clonotype was observed a single time. The V and J genes are TRBV2 and TRBJ2-2, with 7 bases aligning to TRBD1. CDR3 size: 13 residues. Germline assignment: CDR1 SNHLY and CDR2 FYNNEI. With 6 bases clipped from V and 8 bases from J, the junction kept 6 bases outside the gene matches. Here the CDR3 DNA reads TGTGCCAGCAGGGAGAGGGGGCGTGGGGAGCTGTTTTTT. The encoded protein is CASRERGRGELFF.